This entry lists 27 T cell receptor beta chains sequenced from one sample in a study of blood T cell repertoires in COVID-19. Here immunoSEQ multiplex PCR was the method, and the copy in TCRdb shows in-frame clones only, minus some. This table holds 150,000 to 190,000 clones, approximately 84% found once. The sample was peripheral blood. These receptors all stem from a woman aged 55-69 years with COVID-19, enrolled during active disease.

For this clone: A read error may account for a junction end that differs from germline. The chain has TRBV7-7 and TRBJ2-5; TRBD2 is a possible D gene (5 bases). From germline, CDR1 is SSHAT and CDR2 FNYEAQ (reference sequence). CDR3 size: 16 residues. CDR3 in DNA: TGTGCTAGCAGCCCACATCGGGGTCCCCAACAAGAGACCCAGTACTTC. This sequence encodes CASSPHRGPQQETQYF.

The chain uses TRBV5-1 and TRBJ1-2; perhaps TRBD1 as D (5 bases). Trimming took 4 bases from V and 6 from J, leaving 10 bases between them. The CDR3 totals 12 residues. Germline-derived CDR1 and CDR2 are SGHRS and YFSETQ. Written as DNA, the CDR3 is TGCGCCAGCAGCATATCAGGGAATGGCTACACCTTC. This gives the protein CASSISGNGYTF.

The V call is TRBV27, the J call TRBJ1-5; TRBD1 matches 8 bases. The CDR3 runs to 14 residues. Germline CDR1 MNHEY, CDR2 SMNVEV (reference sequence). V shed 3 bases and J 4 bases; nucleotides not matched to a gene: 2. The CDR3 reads CASSFGTGNQPQHF. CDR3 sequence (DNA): TGTGCCAGCAGTTTTGGGACAGGTAATCAGCCCCAGCATTTT.

CDR3 nucleotides: TGCGCCAGCAGCTCAGTGTTCCAAGAGACCCAGTACTTC. Protein product: CASSSVFQETQYF. This chain links TRBV5-1 with TRBJ2-5; D not resolved. CDR1 is SGHRS and CDR2 is YFSETQ in the germline V gene. The V end was cut by 3 bases, the J end by 1 base, with 7 bases between. This CDR3 region has 13 residues.

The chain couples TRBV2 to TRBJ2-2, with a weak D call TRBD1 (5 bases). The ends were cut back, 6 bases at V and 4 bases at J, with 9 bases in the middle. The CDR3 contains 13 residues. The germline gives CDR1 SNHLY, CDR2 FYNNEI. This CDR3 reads CASRQAPTGELFF. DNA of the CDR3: TGTGCCAGCAGACAGGCTCCCACCGGGGAGCTGTTTTTT.

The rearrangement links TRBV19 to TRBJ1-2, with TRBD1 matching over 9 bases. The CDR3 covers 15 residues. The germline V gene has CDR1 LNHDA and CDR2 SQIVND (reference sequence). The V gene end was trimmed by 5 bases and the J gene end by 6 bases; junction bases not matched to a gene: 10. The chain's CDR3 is CASSDTGTGLHGYTF. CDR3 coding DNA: TGTGCCAGTAGTGACACCGGGACAGGGTTGCATGGCTACACCTTC.

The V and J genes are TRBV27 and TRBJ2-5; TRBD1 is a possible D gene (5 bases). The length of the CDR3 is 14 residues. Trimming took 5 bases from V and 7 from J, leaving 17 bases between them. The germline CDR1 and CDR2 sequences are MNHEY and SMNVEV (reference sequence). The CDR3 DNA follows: TGTGCCAGCAGTCCCTTGGGGCCGGGTCGGACCCAGTACTTC. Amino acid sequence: CASSPLGPGRTQYF.

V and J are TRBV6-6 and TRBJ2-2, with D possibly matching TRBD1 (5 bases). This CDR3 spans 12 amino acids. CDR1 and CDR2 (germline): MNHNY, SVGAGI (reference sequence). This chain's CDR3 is CVCGAQGGELFF. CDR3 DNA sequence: TGTGTATGTGGGGCCCAGGGCGGGGAGCTGTTTTTT.

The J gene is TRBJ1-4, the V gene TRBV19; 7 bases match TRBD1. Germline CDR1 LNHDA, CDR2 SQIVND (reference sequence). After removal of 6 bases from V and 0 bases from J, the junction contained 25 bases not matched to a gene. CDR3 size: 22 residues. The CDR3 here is CASRPGQLTARSRGATNEKLFF. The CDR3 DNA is TGTGCCAGTAGGCCGGGACAGCTTACAGCCCGCTCCCGGGGTGCAACTAATGAAAAACTGTTTTTT. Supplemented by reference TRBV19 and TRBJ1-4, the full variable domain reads DGGITQSPKYLFRKEGQNVTLSCEQNLNHDAMYWYRQDPGQGLRLIYYSQIVNDFQKGDIAEGYSVSREKKESFPLTVTSAQKNPTAFYLCASRPGQLTARSRGATNEKLFFGSGTQLSVL.

CDR3 in amino acids: CASSFGGNTGELFF. The DNA of the CDR3 is TGTGCCAGCAGCTTCGGGGGGAACACCGGGGAGCTGTTTTTT. V is TRBV11-3 and J is TRBJ2-2; a weak D match, TRBD2 (6 bases). CDR3 length equals 14 residues. Trimming shortened V by 3 bases and J by 1 base, and 6 bases separated the two germline ends. Germline lookup yields CDR1 SGHNT and CDR2 YENEEA.

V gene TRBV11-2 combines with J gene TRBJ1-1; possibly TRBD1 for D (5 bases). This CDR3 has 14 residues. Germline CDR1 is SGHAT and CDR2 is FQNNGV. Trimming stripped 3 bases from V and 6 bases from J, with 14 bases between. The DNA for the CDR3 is TGTGCCAGCAGCTTGAGTAGGGGTCACGCTGAAGCTTTCTTT. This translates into CASSLSRGHAEAFF.

This chain's CDR3 is CASSLLASGELFF. The DNA for the CDR3 is TGCGCCAGCAGTCTCCTAGCCTCCGGGGAGCTGTTTTTT. V and J are TRBV5-1 and TRBJ2-2; the D gene is possibly TRBD2 (5 bases). CDR3 length equals 13 residues. Trimming pared 5 bases from V and 6 bases from J, leaving 11 bases between. From germline, CDR1 is SGHRS and CDR2 YFSETQ.

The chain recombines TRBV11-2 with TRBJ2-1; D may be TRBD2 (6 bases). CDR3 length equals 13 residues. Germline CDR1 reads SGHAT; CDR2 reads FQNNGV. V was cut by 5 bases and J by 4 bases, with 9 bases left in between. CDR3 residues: CASSAGLYNEQFF. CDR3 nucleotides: TGTGCCAGCAGCGCGGGACTTTACAATGAGCAGTTCTTC.

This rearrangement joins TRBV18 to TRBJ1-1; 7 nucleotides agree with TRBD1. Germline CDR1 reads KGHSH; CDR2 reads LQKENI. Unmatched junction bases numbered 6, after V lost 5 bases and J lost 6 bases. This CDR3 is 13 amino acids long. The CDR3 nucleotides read TGTGCCAGCTCAGAATCGACAGGGTCTGAAGCTTTCTTT. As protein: CASSESTGSEAFF.

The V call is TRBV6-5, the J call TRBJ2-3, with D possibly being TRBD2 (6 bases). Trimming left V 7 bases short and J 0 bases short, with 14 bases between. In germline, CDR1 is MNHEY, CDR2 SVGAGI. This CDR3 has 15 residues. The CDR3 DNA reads TGTGCCAGCAAAGGGGACTTCCGGAGCACAGATACGCAGTATTTT. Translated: CASKGDFRSTDTQYF.

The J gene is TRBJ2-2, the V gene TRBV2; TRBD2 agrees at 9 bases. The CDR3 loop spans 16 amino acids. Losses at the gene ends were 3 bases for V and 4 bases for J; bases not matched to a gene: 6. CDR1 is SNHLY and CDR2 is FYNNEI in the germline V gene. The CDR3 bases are TGTGCCAGCAGTGAGCGGGGGGGCCTTACCACCGGGGAGCTGTTTTTT. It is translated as CASSERGGLTTGELFF.

In DNA form, the CDR3 reads TGTGCCAGCAGCCCCTCGACCGGACAGGGATTCTACGAGCAGTACTTC. Its protein is CASSPSTGQGFYEQYF. V and J are TRBV14 and TRBJ2-7; 8 bases line up with TRBD1. Germline CDR1 reads SGHDN; CDR2 reads FVKESK. The CDR3 runs 16 residues. With 4 bases clipped from V and 3 bases from J, the junction kept 11 bases outside the gene matches.

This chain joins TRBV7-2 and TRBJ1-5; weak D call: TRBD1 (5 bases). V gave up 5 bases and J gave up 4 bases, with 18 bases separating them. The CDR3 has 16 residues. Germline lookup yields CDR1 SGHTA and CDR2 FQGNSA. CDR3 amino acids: CASSPHQGSGNQPQHF. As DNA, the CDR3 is TGTGCCAGCAGCCCGCACCAGGGATCAGGGAATCAGCCCCAGCATTTT.

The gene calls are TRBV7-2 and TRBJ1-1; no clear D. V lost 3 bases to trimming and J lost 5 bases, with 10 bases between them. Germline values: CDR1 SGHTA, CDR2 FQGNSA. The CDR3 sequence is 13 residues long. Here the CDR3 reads CASSFGRGTEAFF. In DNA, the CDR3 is TGTGCCAGCAGCTTTGGACGGGGAACTGAAGCTTTCTTT.

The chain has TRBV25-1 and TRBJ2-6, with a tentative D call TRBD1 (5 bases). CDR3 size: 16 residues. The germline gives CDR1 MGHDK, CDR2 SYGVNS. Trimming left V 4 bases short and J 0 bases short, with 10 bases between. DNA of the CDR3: TGTGCCAGCAGTGCGCCAGGGTTCTCTGGGGCCAACGTCCTGACTTTC. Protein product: CASSAPGFSGANVLTF.

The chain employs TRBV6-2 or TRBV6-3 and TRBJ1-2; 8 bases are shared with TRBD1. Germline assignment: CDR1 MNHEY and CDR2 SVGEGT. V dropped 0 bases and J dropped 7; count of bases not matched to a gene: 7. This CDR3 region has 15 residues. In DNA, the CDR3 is TGTGCCAGCAGTTACTCGCCCGACAGGGGTTCTGGCTACACCTTC. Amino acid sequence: CASSYSPDRGSGYTF.

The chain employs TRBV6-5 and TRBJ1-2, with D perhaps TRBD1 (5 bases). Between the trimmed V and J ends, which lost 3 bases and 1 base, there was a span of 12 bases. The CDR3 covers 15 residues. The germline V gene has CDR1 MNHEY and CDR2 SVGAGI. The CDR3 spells CASSYRGLLNYGYTF. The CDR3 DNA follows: TGTGCCAGCAGTTATAGGGGTCTCCTTAACTATGGCTACACCTTC.

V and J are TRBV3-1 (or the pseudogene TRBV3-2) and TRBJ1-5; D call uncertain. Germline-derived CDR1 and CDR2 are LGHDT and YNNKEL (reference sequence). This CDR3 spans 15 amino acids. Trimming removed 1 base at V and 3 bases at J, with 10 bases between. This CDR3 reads CASSQALAYNQPQHF. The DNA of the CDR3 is TGTGCCAGCAGCCAAGCTTTAGCCTACAATCAGCCCCAGCATTTT.

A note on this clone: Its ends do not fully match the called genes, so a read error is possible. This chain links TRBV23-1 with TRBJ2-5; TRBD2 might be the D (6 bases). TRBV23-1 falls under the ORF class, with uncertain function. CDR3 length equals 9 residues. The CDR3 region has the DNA TGCGCCCAGGTGGGGGGTTTAAACTTC. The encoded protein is CAQVGGLNF.

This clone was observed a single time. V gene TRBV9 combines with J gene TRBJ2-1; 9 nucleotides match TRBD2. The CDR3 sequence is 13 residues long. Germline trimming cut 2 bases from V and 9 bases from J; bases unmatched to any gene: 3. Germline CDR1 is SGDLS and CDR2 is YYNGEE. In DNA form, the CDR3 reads TGTGCCAGCAGCGTTGGGACTAGCACTGAGCAGTTCTTC. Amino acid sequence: CASSVGTSTEQFF. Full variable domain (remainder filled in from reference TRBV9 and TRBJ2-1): DSGVTQTPKHLITATGQRVTLRCSPRSGDLSVYWYQQSLDQGLQFLIQYYNGEERAKGNILERFSAQQFPDLHSELNLSSLELGDSALYFCASSVGTSTEQFFGPGTRLTVL.

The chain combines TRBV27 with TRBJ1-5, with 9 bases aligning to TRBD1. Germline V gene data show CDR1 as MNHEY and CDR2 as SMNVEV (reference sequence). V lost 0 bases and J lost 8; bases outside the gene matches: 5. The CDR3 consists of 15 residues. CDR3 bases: TGTGCCAGCAGTTTATCTCGGGACAGGGATAAGCCCCAGCATTTT. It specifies CASSLSRDRDKPQHF.

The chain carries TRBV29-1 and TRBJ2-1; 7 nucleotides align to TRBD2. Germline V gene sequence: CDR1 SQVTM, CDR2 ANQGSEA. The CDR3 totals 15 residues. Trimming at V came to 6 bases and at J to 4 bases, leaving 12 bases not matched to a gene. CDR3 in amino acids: CSVDGAGRLYNEQFF. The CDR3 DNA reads TGCAGCGTCGACGGAGCGGGACGCCTTTACAATGAGCAGTTCTTC.